The clone carrying this T cell receptor beta chain has a count of ten or more. Amplified regions were TCR beta CDR3 sequences from RNA transcripts. The HTBI primer set was used in a first-round RT-PCR of the TCR CDR3. TCRdb reanalysed the multiplex PCR reads using MiXCR and keeps one entry per CDR3 protein. The data contain about 300,000 distinct CDR3 sequences, approximately 19% of them singletons. The data belong to a study of T cells in Graves' hyperthyroidism and ophthalmopathy. This CDR3 has 14 residues. The germline V gene encodes CDR1 MNHNS and CDR2 SASEGT. V trimming: 8 bases; J trimming: 1 base; junction bases outside the gene matches: 8.

The chain joins TRBV6-1 to TRBJ2-7; 7 bases match TRBD1. The source material was blood. The sequence came from a man aged 45 to 65 with Graves' ophthalmopathy. The CDR3 region is CASRIRDSSYEQYF. CDR3 coding DNA: TGTGCCAGCCGGATCCGGGACAGTTCCTACGAGCAGTACTTC.